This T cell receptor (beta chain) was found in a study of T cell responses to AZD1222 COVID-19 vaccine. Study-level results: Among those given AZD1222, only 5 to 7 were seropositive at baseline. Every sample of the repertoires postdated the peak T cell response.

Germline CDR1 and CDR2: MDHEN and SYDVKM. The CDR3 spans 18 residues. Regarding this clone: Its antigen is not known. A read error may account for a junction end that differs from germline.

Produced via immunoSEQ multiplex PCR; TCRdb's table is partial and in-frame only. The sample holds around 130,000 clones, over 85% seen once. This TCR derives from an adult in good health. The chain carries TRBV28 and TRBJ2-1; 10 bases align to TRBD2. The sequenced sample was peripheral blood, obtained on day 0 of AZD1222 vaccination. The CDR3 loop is CASSFPTESGRAYDEQFF. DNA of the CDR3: TGTGCCAGCAGTTTCCCTACCGAGAGCGGGAGGGCCTACGATGAGCAGTTCTTC.